These 28 T cell receptor beta chains share one sample of origin, sequenced in a study of OX40 agonist ivuxolimab in advanced cancers. Some clones are missing from TCRdb's copy, which holds only in-frame ones; the method was immunoSEQ multiplex PCR. The sample consists of 25,000 to 30,000 clones, around 83% of them appearing once. The sequences come from CD4+ or CD8+ T cells sorted from blood, collected in a trial of the OX40 agonist ivuxolimab. All receptors come from an adult with an advanced solid tumor such as melanoma, head and neck, liver or kidney cancer.

This chain links TRBV19 with TRBJ1-3; D remains unclear. Germline CDR1 and CDR2: LNHDA and SQIVND (reference sequence). The CDR3 has 14 residues. The V end was cut by 3 bases, the J end by 2 bases, with 8 bases between. The CDR3 bases are TGTGCCAGTAGTATCGGGGAAACTGGAAACACCATATATTTT. Translating it yields CASSIGETGNTIYF.

This clone was seen more than once but under ten times. The rearrangement uses TRBV6-5 and TRBJ2-7, with 12 bases identical to TRBD1. Losses at the gene ends were 6 bases for V and 7 bases for J; bases not matched to a gene: 10. This CDR3 has 15 amino acids. The germline V gene has CDR1 MNHEY and CDR2 SVGAGI. CDR3 in DNA: TGTGCCAGCAGGTCCCGGGACAGGGGGCTGTGGGAGCAGTACTTC. Translated: CASRSRDRGLWEQYF.

The chain employs TRBV19 and TRBJ2-7, with 10 bases fitting TRBD1. The CDR3 covers 15 residues. Germline V lookup: CDR1 LNHDA, CDR2 SQIVND (reference sequence). The junction had 6 bases not matched to a gene; V was cut back by 5 bases and J by 2 bases. As DNA, the CDR3 is TGTGCCAGTAGTGTCGGGGGGACAGGGGCCTACGAGCAGTACTTC. Translating gives CASSVGGTGAYEQYF.

The chain employs TRBV10-3 and TRBJ2-7; D is undetermined. CDR1 and CDR2 (germline): ENHRY, SYGVKD. Trimming shortened V by 0 bases and J by 3 bases, and 12 bases separated the two germline ends. The CDR3 covers 15 residues. This CDR3 is CAISESEVVVYEQYF. The CDR3, as DNA: TGTGCCATCAGTGAGTCCGAGGTAGTTGTCTACGAGCAGTACTTC.

The rearrangement links TRBV7-6 to TRBJ2-7; the match to TRBD1 covers 10 bases. V trimming: 5 bases; J trimming: 5 bases; junction bases outside the gene matches: 9. The CDR3 runs 15 residues. Per the germline V gene, CDR1 is SGHVS and CDR2 is FNYEAQ. The CDR3 nucleotides are TGTGCCAGCAGCCCGCAGACAGGGGGCGCGGACGAGCAGTACTTC. Encoded protein: CASSPQTGGADEQYF. The full variable domain, in which reference TRBV7-6 and TRBJ2-7 provide the parts outside the CDR3, is GAGVSQSPRYKVTKRGQDVALRCDPISGHVSLYWYRQALGQGPEFLTYFNYEAQQDKSGLPNDRFSAERPEGSISTLTIQRTEQRDSAMYRCASSPQTGGADEQYFGPGTRLTVT.

The V and J genes are TRBV27 and TRBJ1-5; D is ambiguous. Germline CDR1 and CDR2: MNHEY and SMNVEV (reference sequence). Trimming left V 4 bases short and J 4 bases short, with 8 bases between. This CDR3 has 13 amino acids. CDR3 region: CASSSFLNQPQHF. The CDR3 nucleotides read TGTGCCAGCAGTTCCTTCTTGAATCAGCCCCAGCATTTT.

The chain combines TRBV5-1 with TRBJ2-5, with TRBD1 identical over 10 bases. The germline V gene has CDR1 SGHRS and CDR2 YFSETQ. CDR3 length: 16 amino acids. The V gene end was trimmed by 3 bases and the J gene end by 4 bases; junction bases not matched to a gene: 9. The CDR3 coding sequence is TGCGCCAGCAGCTCAGGGACAGGGGTAGTTGTAGAGACCCAGTACTTC. Its protein product is CASSSGTGVVVETQYF.

In this sample, this clone turned up a few times. The gene calls are TRBV14 and TRBJ2-5; 9 bases match TRBD1. Germline CDR1 is SGHDN and CDR2 is FVKESK. J was trimmed by 2 bases and V by 0 bases; bases with no gene match: 4. The CDR3 contains 16 residues. The CDR3 nucleotides read TGTGCCAGCAGCCAAGAGGGACAGGGTCCGCAAGAGACCCAGTACTTC. Protein sequence: CASSQEGQGPQETQYF.

As DNA, the CDR3 is TGTGCCAGCAGCCAAGAGGCGGGAGGGCCCAATGAGCAGTTCTTC. This sequence encodes CASSQEAGGPNEQFF. The gene calls are TRBV4-2 and TRBJ2-1; TRBD2 aligns across 9 bases. Germline V gene sequence: CDR1 LGHNA, CDR2 YNFKEQ. J was trimmed by 6 bases and V by 0 bases; bases with no gene match: 3. The CDR3 has 15 amino acids.

This clone was seen a few times. The chain links TRBV4-1 to TRBJ1-1; D is undetermined. V gave up 0 bases and J gave up 5 bases, with 7 bases separating them. The germline gives CDR1 MGHRA, CDR2 YSYEKL. The CDR3 has 13 residues. CDR3 bases: TGCGCCAGCAGCCAAGAATTTGGGACTGAAGCTTTCTTT. Protein product: CASSQEFGTEAFF.

The V call is TRBV27, the J call TRBJ1-4; D perhaps matches TRBD1 (5 bases). Germline CDR1 is MNHEY and CDR2 is SMNVEV (reference sequence). The CDR3 runs to 13 residues. Trimming cost V 3 bases and J 8 bases, with 10 bases left between them. As DNA, the CDR3 is TGTGCCAGCAGTTTCCGGGGCCGAGAAAAACTGTTTTTT. Amino acid sequence: CASSFRGREKLFF.

This chain connects TRBV7-2 to TRBJ1-2; D unresolved. Germline assignment: CDR1 SGHTA and CDR2 FQGNSA. The CDR3 is 16 amino acids. Trimming took 2 bases from V and 0 from J, leaving 13 bases between them. In DNA form, the CDR3 reads TGTGCCAGCAGCTTATTTTTGGTGGCAGCTAACTATGGCTACACCTTC. Protein product: CASSLFLVAANYGYTF.

J is TRBJ2-5 and V is TRBV14, with D tentatively TRBD1 (6 bases). Trimming pared 1 base from V and 4 bases from J, leaving 13 bases between. Looked up from germline, CDR1 is SGHDN and CDR2 is FVKESK. This CDR3 is built from 15 residues. DNA of the CDR3: TGTGCCAGCAGCCAAGTACAGGGAATTGGAGAGACCCAGTACTTC. Encoded protein: CASSQVQGIGETQYF.

This clone has only a few counts. Other DNA sequences in the same sample also yield this CDR3. This chain joins TRBV9 and TRBJ2-3; TRBD1 agrees at 8 bases. V lost 0 bases and J lost 6; bases outside the gene matches: 3. Germline assignment: CDR1 SGDLS and CDR2 YYNGEE. The CDR3 consists of 14 residues. CDR3 in DNA: TGTGCCAGCAGCGTAGCTTACAGGGGGGATACGCAGTATTTT. Translating gives CASSVAYRGDTQYF.

The rearrangement links TRBV28 to TRBJ1-1, with 10 positions matching TRBD1. The CDR3 length is 15 residues. Trimming removed 5 bases from V and 4 bases from J; junction bases left unmatched: 7. The germline V gene encodes CDR1 MDHEN and CDR2 SYDVKM. CDR3 bases: TGTGCCAGCAGTCAAGTGACAGGGGGCATCACTGAAGCTTTCTTT. It yields the protein CASSQVTGGITEAFF.

This clone showed up just once. The chain recombines TRBV7-9 with TRBJ1-2, with D possibly TRBD1 on 6 matching bases. Germline CDR1 reads SEHNR; CDR2 reads FQNEAQ (reference sequence). The CDR3 sequence is 13 residues long. V lost 0 bases and J 7 bases, leaving 9 bases between the germline ends. The CDR3 is CASSLAHRVGYTF. The CDR3, as DNA: TGTGCCAGCAGCTTAGCGCACAGGGTTGGCTACACCTTC.

The chain carries TRBV5-8 and TRBJ2-2, with D unclear. Trimming stripped 4 bases from V and 9 bases from J, with 7 bases between. CDR1 and CDR2 from the germline V gene are SGHTS and YDEGEE. CDR3 size: 11 residues. CDR3 bases: TGTGCCAGCAGCCCCGGATGGGAGCTGTTTTTT. Amino acids: CASSPGWELFF.

The CDR3 DNA is TGTGCCAGCAGTTACTCGACGGATCAGCCCCAGCATTTT. Translation: CASSYSTDQPQHF. The genes are TRBV6-6 and TRBJ1-5; D call uncertain. This CDR3 has 13 residues. Trimming shortened V by 0 bases and J by 5 bases, and 5 bases separated the two germline ends. The germline CDR1 and CDR2 sequences are MNHNY and SVGAGI (reference sequence).

This chain uses TRBV18 with TRBJ1-1; no reliable D call. The ends were cut back, 0 bases at V and 5 bases at J, with 10 bases in the middle. CDR3 length equals 14 residues. Germline V gene sequence: CDR1 KGHSH, CDR2 LQKENI. CDR3 protein: CASSPPTGRTEAFF. CDR3 nucleotides: TGTGCCAGCTCACCACCCACCGGGAGAACTGAAGCTTTCTTT.

This clone has only a few counts. The chain is built from TRBV27 and TRBJ2-2; 7 bases are a match to TRBD2. Germline V gene lookup returns CDR1 MNHEY and CDR2 SMNVEV (reference sequence). After removal of 4 bases from V and 3 bases from J, the junction contained 5 bases not matched to a gene. The length of the CDR3 is 15 residues. Written as DNA, the CDR3 is TGTGCCAGCAGTTGGGGGGGAGGGGACACCGGGGAGCTGTTTTTT. Translating it yields CASSWGGGDTGELFF.

The gene calls are TRBV15 and TRBJ1-3; perhaps TRBD1 as D (5 bases). V lost 6 bases and J lost 6, with 12 bases in between. The CDR3 contains 13 residues. The germline CDR1 and CDR2 sequences are LNHNV and YYDKDF (reference sequence). This chain's CDR3 is CATSRREQNTIYF. The CDR3 DNA sequence: TGTGCCACCAGTCGCAGGGAACAAAACACCATATATTTT.

The J gene is TRBJ2-7, the V gene TRBV28, with 7 bases that match TRBD2. Looked up from germline, CDR1 is MDHEN and CDR2 is SYDVKM. V shed 5 bases and J 4 bases; nucleotides not matched to a gene: 11. The CDR3 has 15 amino acids. The CDR3: CASSPNRGLKYEQYF. The CDR3 DNA reads as TGTGCCAGCAGTCCCAACCGGGGACTAAAATACGAGCAGTACTTC.

The chain is built from TRBV4-3 and TRBJ2-7; weak D call: TRBD2 (7 bases). Trimming cost V 0 bases and J 3 bases, with 12 bases left between them. The CDR3 runs to 15 residues. Germline loops: CDR1 LGHNA, CDR2 YSLEER. In nucleotides, the CDR3 is TGCGCCAGCAGCCAAGATAGGGGGGGCCACTACGAGCAGTACTTC. As protein: CASSQDRGGHYEQYF.

The rearrangement links TRBV7-3 to TRBJ1-2; a possible D gene is TRBD1 (6 bases). V was shortened by 4 bases and J by 6 bases, with 15 bases between the two germline ends. This CDR3 comprises 14 residues. Germline assignment: CDR1 SGHTA and CDR2 FQGTGA. The CDR3 nucleotides read TGTGCCAGCAGCTCAGGGGATTCGGGAGATGGCTACACCTTC. It codes for CASSSGDSGDGYTF. Full variable domain (rest looked up from reference TRBV7-3 and TRBJ1-2): GAGVSQTPSNKVTEKGKYVELRCDPISGHTALYWYRQSLGQGPEFLIYFQGTGAADDSGLPNDRFFAVRPEGSVSTLKIQRTERGDSAVYLCASSSGDSGDGYTFGSGTRLTVV.

This clone was counted once. The CDR3 here is CASSPTGGAGYGYTF. The CDR3 DNA is TGTGCCAGCAGCCCTACCGGCGGGGCTGGCTATGGCTACACCTTC. The chain couples TRBV6-5 to TRBJ1-2; D may be TRBD1 (5 bases). CDR1 and CDR2 (germline): MNHEY, SVGAGI. The CDR3 extends over 15 amino acids. V was pared by 6 bases and J by 4 bases, with 18 bases between.

CDR3 region: CASSQVGNYGYTF. The CDR3 nucleotides read TGCGCCAGCAGCCAGGTGGGGAACTATGGCTACACCTTC. The V and J genes are TRBV4-1 and TRBJ1-2; no firm D call. The germline V gene has CDR1 MGHRA and CDR2 YSYEKL. The germline V and J ends were trimmed by 3 bases and 2 bases, with 7 bases remaining between them. This CDR3 is 13 amino acids long.

V and J are TRBV15 and TRBJ2-7; possibly TRBD1 for D (7 bases). CDR3 size: 16 residues. The germline V gene has CDR1 LNHNV and CDR2 YYDKDF (reference sequence). V lost 0 bases and J 4 bases, leaving 16 bases between the germline ends. CDR3 loop: CATSRDHGGGKYEQYF. CDR3 DNA: TGTGCCACCAGCAGAGATCATGGAGGGGGCAAGTACGAGCAGTACTTC.

The chain carries TRBV30 and TRBJ1-2; D possibly corresponds to TRBD1 (5 bases). The CDR3 consists of 13 residues. With 1 base removed from V and 8 bases from J, the gap between germline ends came to 14 bases. The V gene's germline CDR1 is GTSNPN and CDR2 SVGIG (reference sequence). The CDR3 DNA reads as TGTGCCTGGAGTGGGGCAGGGTTTCGGGGCTACACCTTC. It translates to CAWSGAGFRGYTF. Full variable domain (rest looked up from reference TRBV30 and TRBJ1-2): SQTIHQWPATLVQPVGSPLSLECTVEGTSNPNLYWYRQAAGRGLQLLFYSVGIGQISSEVPQNLSASRPQDRQFILSSKKLLLSDSGFYLCAWSGAGFRGYTFGSGTRLTVV.